This entry lists 32 T cell receptor beta chains sequenced from one sample in a study of CD8 T cells in Susac syndrome. Random hexamers were used to reverse transcribe an amount of about 0.45 to 1 ug RNA. TCRdb ran MiXCR on the immunoSEQ multiplex PCR reads and lists one entry per CDR3 protein. The table has just over 300,000 distinct CDR3 sequences, roughly nine tenths seen once; the top ten hold about 0.07%. Specimen: CD4+ T cells from PBMCs. The receptors were sampled from a human donor with multiple sclerosis.

The CDR3 coding sequence is TGTGCCAGCAGCTTAGATCGGAGGGTCTACAATGAGCAGTTCTTC. Translated: CASSLDRRVYNEQFF. This chain links TRBV7-2 with TRBJ2-1, with D possibly being TRBD2 (6 bases). V was shortened by 1 base and J by 3 bases, with 10 bases between the two germline ends. The CDR3 runs to 15 residues. Germline lookup yields CDR1 SGHTA and CDR2 FQGNSA.

The CDR3: CASSPPYRDYGYTF. The CDR3 bases are TGTGCCAGCTCACCACCTTACAGAGACTATGGCTACACCTTC. V is TRBV18 and J is TRBJ1-2; D remains unclear. V gave up 0 bases and J gave up 3 bases, with 8 bases separating them. The CDR3 is 14 residues long. Germline CDR1 reads KGHSH; CDR2 reads LQKENI.

Only a few counts were recorded for this clonotype. The chain employs TRBV7-9 and TRBJ1-2; possibly TRBD1 for D (5 bases). This CDR3 has 15 amino acids. Trimming shortened V by 1 base and J by 8 bases, and 17 bases separated the two germline ends. The germline V gene encodes CDR1 SEHNR and CDR2 FQNEAQ (reference sequence). In nucleotides, the CDR3 is TGTGCCAGCAGCTTAGATTCGAGGGGCCTGGGAGGCTACACCTTC. Translation: CASSLDSRGLGGYTF.

The chain joins TRBV6-1 to TRBJ2-6; perhaps D is TRBD1 or TRBD2 (6 bases each). The CDR3 is 19 amino acids. V lost 0 bases, J lost 2 bases, and 17 bases lay in between. Germline CDR1 reads MNHNS; CDR2 reads SASEGT. The CDR3 DNA reads TGTGCCAGCAGTGAAGCCTTCAGGGGCGGAGGGCCTGGGGCCAACGTCCTGACTTTC. Encoded protein: CASSEAFRGGGPGANVLTF.

The chain carries TRBV5-1 and TRBJ2-2, with D unclear. The CDR3 has 16 residues. V shed 2 bases and J shed 3 bases, with 14 bases lying between them. The germline CDR1 and CDR2 sequences are SGHRS and YFSETQ. The CDR3 region is CASSFENSPHTGELFF. The DNA for the CDR3 is TGCGCCAGCAGCTTTGAGAACTCACCCCACACCGGGGAGCTGTTTTTT.

The V call is TRBV6-6, the J call TRBJ2-5; a weak D match, TRBD2 (6 bases). Trimming cost V 2 bases and J 5 bases, with 15 bases left between them. Per germline, CDR1 MNHNY and CDR2 SVGAGI (reference sequence). This CDR3 comprises 15 residues. The DNA of the CDR3 is TGTGCCAGCAGTTACAAGGGGAATGGGGGGGAGACCCAGTACTTC. This sequence encodes CASSYKGNGGETQYF.

This chain links TRBV3-1 with TRBJ2-7; possibly TRBD2 for D (5 bases). Germline lookup yields CDR1 LGHDT and CDR2 YNNKEL (reference sequence). The CDR3 covers 15 residues. V was clipped by 0 bases and J by 3 bases, with 12 bases between them. The CDR3 nucleotides are TGTGCCAGCAGCCAAGAAGCCCCGGGGAGCTACGAGCAGTACTTC. Translating it yields CASSQEAPGSYEQYF.

V gene TRBV6-5 combines with J gene TRBJ2-3; 7 positions agree with TRBD1. In germline, CDR1 is MNHEY, CDR2 SVGAGI. Trimming removed 3 bases from V and 3 bases from J; junction bases left unmatched: 3. The length of the CDR3 is 14 residues. The CDR3 here is CASSYDRDTDTQYF. CDR3 sequence (DNA): TGTGCCAGCAGTTATGACAGGGATACAGATACGCAGTATTTT.

This chain joins TRBV12-3 or TRBV12-4 and TRBJ2-7, with 9 bases aligning to TRBD1. V gave up 3 bases and J gave up 7 bases; unmatched junction bases: 7. This CDR3 is built from 14 residues. DNA for the CDR3: TGTGCCAGCAGTTTTTCGGGGACAGGGATTGAGCAGTACTTC. It codes for CASSFSGTGIEQYF.

This chain connects TRBV12-3 or TRBV12-4 to TRBJ1-1, with a tentative D call TRBD1 (5 bases). The CDR3 is 14 amino acids. V lost 11 bases, J lost 5 bases, and 21 bases lay in between. The CDR3 sequence: CAEHKVGVGTEAFF. The DNA of the CDR3 is TGTGCCGAACACAAGGTGGGGGTTGGTACTGAAGCTTTCTTT.

The chain uses TRBV20-1 and TRBJ2-3; 8 nucleotides match TRBD2. The V gene end was trimmed by 6 bases and the J gene end by 3 bases; junction bases not matched to a gene: 8. The CDR3 runs 14 residues. CDR1 and CDR2 from the germline V gene are DFQATT and SNEGSKA (reference sequence). CDR3 region: CSAPLAGITDTQYF. DNA for the CDR3: TGCAGTGCCCCGCTAGCGGGTATTACAGATACGCAGTATTTT.

The J gene is TRBJ1-2, the V gene TRBV7-9, with D hard to call. Trimming removed 5 bases at V and 8 bases at J, with 18 bases between. Germline CDR1 SEHNR, CDR2 FQNEAQ (reference sequence). The CDR3 loop spans 14 amino acids. This CDR3 reads CASSPAGWAYGYTF. CDR3 in DNA: TGTGCCAGCAGCCCAGCAGGATGGGCATACGGCTACACCTTC.

The chain recombines TRBV19 with TRBJ1-2; D gene uncertain. Per the germline V gene, CDR1 is LNHDA and CDR2 is SQIVND (reference sequence). Trimming took off 9 bases at V and 2 bases at J, with 16 bases between the two ends. The CDR3 covers 14 residues. The CDR3 coding sequence is TGTGCCAGCAACGCCCCGGAGCGCAACTATGGCTACACCTTC. Translation: CASNAPERNYGYTF.

The rearrangement links TRBV6-2 or TRBV6-3 to TRBJ2-7; 8 nucleotides match TRBD2. The CDR3 is made up of 15 amino acids. CDR1 MNHEY and CDR2 SVGEGT come from the germline V gene. The ends lost 6 bases at V and 1 base at J; junction bases unmatched: 8. This CDR3 is CASRDQGLGSYEQYF. The CDR3 DNA follows: TGTGCCAGCAGGGACCAGGGACTAGGATCCTACGAGCAGTACTTC.

This clonotype is a singleton in its sample. J is TRBJ1-2 and V is TRBV20-1; possible D gene TRBD1, 6 bases. There are 16 residues in the CDR3. Germline CDR1 is DFQATT and CDR2 is SNEGSKA (reference sequence). V was shortened by 0 bases and J by 3 bases, with 17 bases between the two germline ends. The CDR3 DNA sequence: TGCAGTGCTAGAGACAGTTCCAGGGGAGTTCACTATGGCTACACCTTC. Translated, it gives CSARDSSRGVHYGYTF.

This chain links TRBV7-9 with TRBJ1-1; weak D call: TRBD1 (5 bases). V was trimmed by 5 bases and J by 0 bases, leaving 10 bases between them. There are 14 residues in the CDR3. Germline V gene lookup returns CDR1 SEHNR and CDR2 FQNEAQ (reference sequence). The CDR3 region has the DNA TGTGCCAGCAGCCAGCAGGGTATGAACACTGAAGCTTTCTTT. Its translation is CASSQQGMNTEAFF.

The V and J genes are TRBV20-1 and TRBJ2-7; 8 bases line up with TRBD1. Germline V gives CDR1 DFQATT, CDR2 SNEGSKA (reference sequence). V trimming: 1 base; J trimming: 2 bases; junction bases outside the gene matches: 7. The CDR3 has 15 amino acids. The CDR3 region has the DNA TGCAGTGCTAGAGCCGGGACAGGTAATACCTACGAGCAGTACTTC. Translation gives CSARAGTGNTYEQYF.

This clonotype appeared a single time. This sequence joins TRBV27 and TRBJ1-1; the D is unclear. Germline V gene sequence: CDR1 MNHEY, CDR2 SMNVEV (reference sequence). This CDR3 has 16 residues. V was clipped by 8 bases and J by 4 bases, with 23 bases between them. The CDR3 nucleotides read TGTGCCAGCGCTACCCCCCGCGGCGGGTTACGCACTGAAGCTTTCTTT. Translated: CASATPRGGLRTEAFF.

This rearrangement joins TRBV13 to TRBJ2-7; D uncertain. V shed 4 bases and J shed 3 bases, with 13 bases lying between them. The CDR3 sequence is 14 residues long. Germline loops: CDR1 PRHDT, CDR2 FYEKMQ (reference sequence). The DNA of the CDR3 is TGTGCCAGCAGCTCCAAGGTGGGCGGCTACGAGCAGTACTTC. Translated: CASSSKVGGYEQYF.

This chain joins TRBV7-2 and TRBJ2-3, with 7 bases lining up with TRBD2. The J segment lost 4 bases and the V segment lost 5 bases, leaving 9 bases of the junction unmatched. Germline V CDR1 and CDR2: SGHTA, FQGNSA. The CDR3 is 15 residues long. CDR3 in amino acids: CASSIKAGSADTQYF. The CDR3 bases are TGTGCCAGCAGCATCAAAGCGGGAAGCGCAGATACGCAGTATTTT.

V and J are TRBV3-1 and TRBJ1-2; D ambiguous. Germline CDR1 LGHDT, CDR2 YNNKEL (reference sequence). CDR3 size: 13 residues. Trimming stripped 1 base from V and 5 bases from J, with 8 bases between. The CDR3 spells CASSQGNTYGYTF. The CDR3 bases are TGTGCCAGCAGCCAAGGGAATACGTATGGCTACACCTTC.

The chain uses TRBV4-3 and TRBJ1-1; TRBD1 matches 7 bases. Germline values: CDR1 LGHNA, CDR2 YSLEER. Trimming at V came to 3 bases and at J to 1 base, leaving 5 bases not matched to a gene. The CDR3 extends over 15 amino acids. In nucleotides, the CDR3 is TGCGCCAGCAGCCACCCGGACAGGAAGAACACTGAAGCTTTCTTT. Its protein product is CASSHPDRKNTEAFF.

The chain links TRBV12-3 or TRBV12-4 to TRBJ2-7; 11 bases align to TRBD2. CDR3 length: 14 residues. V lost 4 bases to trimming and J lost 3 bases; unmatched junction nucleotides: 2. The CDR3 here is CASSSLAGGYEQYF. The CDR3 nucleotides are TGTGCCAGCAGTTCTCTAGCGGGGGGCTACGAGCAGTACTTC.

This clonotype was detected once. The V call is TRBV20-1, the J call TRBJ1-1, with D uncertain. Germline loops: CDR1 DFQATT, CDR2 SNEGSKA (reference sequence). V gave up 7 bases and J gave up 2 bases, with 11 bases separating them. The length of the CDR3 is 12 residues. The CDR3 reads CSVRETNTEAFF. Here the CDR3 DNA reads TGCAGTGTTCGGGAGACTAACACTGAAGCTTTCTTT.

The chain employs TRBV6-5 and TRBJ1-4; D is unclear. The V and J ends lost 0 bases and 7 bases respectively, with 6 bases between them. This CDR3 is built from 13 residues. Germline V gene data show CDR1 as MNHEY and CDR2 as SVGAGI. In nucleotides, the CDR3 is TGTGCCAGCAGTTACTCCTCAGGTGAAAAACTGTTTTTT. It is translated as CASSYSSGEKLFF.

The chain is built from TRBV12-3 or TRBV12-4 and TRBJ2-7, with 7 bases identical to TRBD1. This CDR3 is built from 12 residues. Losses at the gene ends were 6 bases for V and 6 bases for J; bases not matched to a gene: 5. The CDR3 sequence: CASSKQGREQYF. The CDR3 DNA sequence: TGTGCCAGCAGCAAACAGGGGCGCGAGCAGTACTTC.

V gene TRBV5-6 combines with J gene TRBJ2-5; a weak D match, TRBD1 (6 bases). Germline CDR1 is SGHDT and CDR2 is YYEEEE. This CDR3 has 14 amino acids. V shed 1 base and J shed 3 bases, with 10 bases lying between them. In DNA, the CDR3 is TGTGCCAGCAGCTTGACAGGGAACAAAGAGACCCAGTACTTC. This encodes CASSLTGNKETQYF. The full variable domain, its missing parts supplied by reference TRBV5-6 and TRBJ2-5, is DAGVTQSPTHLIKTRGQQVTLRCSPKSGHDTVSWYQQALGQGPQFIFQYYEEEERQRGNFPDRFSGHQFPNYSSELNVNALLLGDSALYLCASSLTGNKETQYFGPGTRLLVL.

This clonotype was picked up one time. V is TRBV20-1 and J is TRBJ2-7; weak D call: TRBD2 (6 bases). The CDR3 length is 15 residues. Germline lookup yields CDR1 DFQATT and CDR2 SNEGSKA (reference sequence). V was pared by 5 bases and J by 2 bases, with 19 bases between. CDR3 sequence (DNA): TGCAGTGCTGTGGGTGATCCGGGGGTCCCCTACGAGCAGTACTTC. Its protein is CSAVGDPGVPYEQYF.

This clonotype was seen only once. This chain joins TRBV6-2 or TRBV6-3 and TRBJ2-6; no reliable D call. The germline V and J ends were trimmed by 7 bases and 1 base, with 23 bases remaining between them. Germline loops: CDR1 MNHEY, CDR2 SVGEGT. This CDR3 comprises 19 residues. CDR3 sequence reads: CASTVTFGMAESGANVLTF. In nucleotides, the CDR3 is TGTGCCAGCACCGTTACGTTCGGCATGGCCGAATCTGGGGCCAACGTCCTGACTTTC.

The chain carries TRBV6-6 and TRBJ2-3; 9 bases align to TRBD2. Per germline, CDR1 MNHNY and CDR2 SVGAGI (reference sequence). V shed 6 bases and J 0 bases; nucleotides not matched to a gene: 4. This CDR3 comprises 15 residues. CDR3 region: CASSLAGLSTDTQYF. The CDR3 DNA reads TGTGCCAGCAGCCTAGCGGGGCTTAGCACAGATACGCAGTATTTT.

The rearrangement links TRBV12-3 or TRBV12-4 to TRBJ1-1; TRBD1 matches at 11 bases. J was trimmed by 4 bases and V by 1 base; bases with no gene match: 11. The CDR3 length is 18 residues. The CDR3 coding sequence is TGTGCCAGCAGTTTAGGCCCATCGGGACAGGGGGGGAGCACTGAAGCTTTCTTT. This translates into CASSLGPSGQGGSTEAFF.

This chain uses TRBV15 with TRBJ1-1; TRBD1 might be the D (5 bases). V was shortened by 4 bases and J by 1 base, with 10 bases between the two germline ends. CDR1 and CDR2 from the germline V gene are LNHNV and YYDKDF (reference sequence). The CDR3 has 14 residues. The CDR3 is CATSNRRGNTEAFF. The CDR3 region has the DNA TGTGCCACCAGCAATAGGAGGGGGAACACTGAAGCTTTCTTT.